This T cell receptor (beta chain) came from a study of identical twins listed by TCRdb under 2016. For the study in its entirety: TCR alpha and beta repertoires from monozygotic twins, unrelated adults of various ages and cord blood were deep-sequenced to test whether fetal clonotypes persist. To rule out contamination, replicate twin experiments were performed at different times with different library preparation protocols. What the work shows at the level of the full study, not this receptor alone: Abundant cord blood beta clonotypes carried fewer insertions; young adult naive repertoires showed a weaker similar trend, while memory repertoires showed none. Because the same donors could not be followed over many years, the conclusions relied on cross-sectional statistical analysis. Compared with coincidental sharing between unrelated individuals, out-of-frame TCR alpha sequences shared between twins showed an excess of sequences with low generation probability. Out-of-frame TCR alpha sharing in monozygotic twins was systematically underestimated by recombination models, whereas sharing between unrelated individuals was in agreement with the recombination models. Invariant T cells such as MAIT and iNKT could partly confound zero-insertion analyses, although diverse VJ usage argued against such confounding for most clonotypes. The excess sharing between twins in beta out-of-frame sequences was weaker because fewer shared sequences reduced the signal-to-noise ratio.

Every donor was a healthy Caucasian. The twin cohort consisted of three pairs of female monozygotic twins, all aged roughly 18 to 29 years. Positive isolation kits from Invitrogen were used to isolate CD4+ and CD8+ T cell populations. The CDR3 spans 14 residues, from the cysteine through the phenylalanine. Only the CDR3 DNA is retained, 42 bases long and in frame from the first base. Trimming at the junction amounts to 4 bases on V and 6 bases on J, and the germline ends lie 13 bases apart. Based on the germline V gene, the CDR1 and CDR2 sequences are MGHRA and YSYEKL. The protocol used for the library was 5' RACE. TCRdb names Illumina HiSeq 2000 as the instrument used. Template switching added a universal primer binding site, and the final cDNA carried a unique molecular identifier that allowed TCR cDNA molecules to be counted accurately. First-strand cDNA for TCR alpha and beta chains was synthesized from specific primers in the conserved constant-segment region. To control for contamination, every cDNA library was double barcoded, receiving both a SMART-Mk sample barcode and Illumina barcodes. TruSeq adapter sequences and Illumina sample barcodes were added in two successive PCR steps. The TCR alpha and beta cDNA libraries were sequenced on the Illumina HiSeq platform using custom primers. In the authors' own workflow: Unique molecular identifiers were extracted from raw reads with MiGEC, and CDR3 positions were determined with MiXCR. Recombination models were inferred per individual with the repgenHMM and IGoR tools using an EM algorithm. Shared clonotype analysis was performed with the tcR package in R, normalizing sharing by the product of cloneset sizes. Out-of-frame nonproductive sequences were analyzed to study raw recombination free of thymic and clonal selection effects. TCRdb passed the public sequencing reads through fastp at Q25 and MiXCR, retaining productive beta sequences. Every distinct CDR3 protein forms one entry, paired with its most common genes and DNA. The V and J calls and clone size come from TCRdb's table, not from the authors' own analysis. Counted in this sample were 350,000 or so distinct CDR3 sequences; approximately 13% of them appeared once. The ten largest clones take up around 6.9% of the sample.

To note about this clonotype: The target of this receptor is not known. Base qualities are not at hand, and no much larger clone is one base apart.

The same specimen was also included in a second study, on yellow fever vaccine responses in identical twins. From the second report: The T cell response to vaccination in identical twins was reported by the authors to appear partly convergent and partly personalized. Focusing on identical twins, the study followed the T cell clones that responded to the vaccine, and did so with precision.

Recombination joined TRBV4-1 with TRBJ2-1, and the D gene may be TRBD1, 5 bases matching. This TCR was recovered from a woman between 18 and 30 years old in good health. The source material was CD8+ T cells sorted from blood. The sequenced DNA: TGCGCCAGCAGCCTCTACATGGGGCTCAATGAGCAGTTCTTC. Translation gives CASSLYMGLNEQFF.